The rows below give T cell receptor beta chains drawn from one sample of a study of control samples from healthy donors and cancer patients. TCRdb's table, derived via immunoSEQ multiplex PCR, lists solely in-frame clones and lacks some. The sample carries around 160,000 clones, over 85% recorded once. The source material was blood. The receptors were sampled from a man aged 18 to 35 in good health. Each CDR3 is given with its conserved first and last residue. Each record gives: V gene, CDR3 length, CDR3 protein.

v_call: TRBV6-5
cdr3_length: 13
cdr3_aa: CASRGGGFYGYTF

v_call: TRBV13
cdr3_length: 17
cdr3_aa: CASSLRLTGKLTDTQYF

v_call: TRBV28
cdr3_length: 14
cdr3_aa: CASSISYDRDEQYF

v_call: TRBV18
cdr3_length: 15
cdr3_aa: CASSPPVRSGNTIYF

v_call: TRBV27
cdr3_length: 19
cdr3_aa: CASSLSRLTGTGVLQPQHF

v_call: TRBV6-6
cdr3_length: 12
cdr3_aa: CASRIHSYEQYF

v_call: TRBV5-4
cdr3_length: 16
cdr3_aa: CASSLAKSFGSFGYTF

v_call: TRBV5-5
cdr3_length: 14
cdr3_aa: CASSQGAGAGELFF

v_call: TRBV5-1
cdr3_length: 18
cdr3_aa: CASSLVAGGPVVVDEQFF

v_call: TRBV19
cdr3_length: 13
cdr3_aa: CASRTAGNTEAFF

v_call: TRBV11-3
cdr3_length: 16
cdr3_aa: CASTPRQGTENQPQHF

v_call: TRBV3-1/TRBV3-2
cdr3_length: 16
cdr3_aa: CASSQDRLAGRETQYF

v_call: TRBV7-8
cdr3_length: 16
cdr3_aa: CASSPPRGPNKETQYF

v_call: TRBV4-1
cdr3_length: 13
cdr3_aa: CASSPVSYNEQFF

v_call: TRBV9
cdr3_length: 15
cdr3_aa: CASSVDRGHRETQYF

v_call: TRBV6-5
cdr3_length: 13
cdr3_aa: CASSYSRSGVVTF